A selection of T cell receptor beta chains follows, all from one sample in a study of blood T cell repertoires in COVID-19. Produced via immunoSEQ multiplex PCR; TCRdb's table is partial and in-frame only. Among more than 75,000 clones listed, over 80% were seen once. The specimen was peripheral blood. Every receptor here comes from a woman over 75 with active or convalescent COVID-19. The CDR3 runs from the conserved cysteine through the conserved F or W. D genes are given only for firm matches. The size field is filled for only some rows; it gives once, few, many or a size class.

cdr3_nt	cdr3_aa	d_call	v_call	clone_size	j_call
TGTGCCATCAGGAGGGACAGGGGATTGTATGGCTACACCTTC	CAIRRDRGLYGYTF	TRBD1	TRBV10-3	once	TRBJ1-2
TGTGCCAGCAGCTCCTCCCTGGGCAGGTGGAAAAACACTGAAGCTTTCTTT	CASSSSLGRWKNTEAFF	.	TRBV7-3	.	TRBJ1-1
TGTGCCAGCAGCCCTCTACTAGCGGGGGCACAGATTGAGCAGTTCTTC	CASSPLLAGAQIEQFF	TRBD2	TRBV3-1/TRBV3-2	.	TRBJ2-1
TGTGCCACCAGCAGACCAAGTCTTGACAAACATAATTCACCCCTCCACTTT	CATSRPSLDKHNSPLHF	.	TRBV15	.	TRBJ1-6
TGTGCCAGCAGCTTCGACCTAGCGAGGGAGCAGTTCTTC	CASSFDLAREQFF	.	TRBV7-9	once	TRBJ2-1
TGTGCCAGCAGCCAAGATGCGATGGCAGGGCAAACCTACGAGCAGTACTTC	CASSQDAMAGQTYEQYF	.	TRBV4-2	.	TRBJ2-7
TGTGCCAGCAGCGGACGAACTAGCGGGACCTACAATGAGCAGTTCTTC	CASSGRTSGTYNEQFF	TRBD2	TRBV13	.	TRBJ2-1
TGTGCCAGCAGCAAAGGGACAGGGCCTTCCTACAATGAGCAGTTCTTC	CASSKGTGPSYNEQFF	.	TRBV21-1	.	TRBJ2-1
TGTGCCAGCAGCGTCAGCGGGGGGACGTCGGATGAGCAGTTCTTC	CASSVSGGTSDEQFF	TRBD2	TRBV9	.	TRBJ2-1
TGTGCCAGCAGCGTGGGCTGGGCCCCAGATACGCAGTATTTT	CASSVGWAPDTQYF	.	TRBV9	.	TRBJ2-3
TGTGCCAGCAGCCAAGAGCAGTCCTACTATGGCTACACCTTC	CASSQEQSYYGYTF	.	TRBV14	.	TRBJ1-2
TGTGCCGGCAGTTCGCTATCTACCGGGGAGCTGTTTTTT	CAGSSLSTGELFF	.	TRBV6-6	.	TRBJ2-2
TGTGCCAGCAGCTTCGGACAGGGGCGAACTGAAGCTTTCTTT	CASSFGQGRTEAFF	TRBD1	TRBV5-6	few	TRBJ1-1
TGTGCCAGCAGCCAAGCGGGAGGGTTACGTTCCGAGCAGTACTTC	CASSQAGGLRSEQYF	TRBD2	TRBV3-1/TRBV3-2	.	TRBJ2-7
TGCGCCAGCAGCCAAGATCGGACAGTCAACTATGGCTACACCTTC	CASSQDRTVNYGYTF	.	TRBV4-1	once	TRBJ1-2
TGTGCCAGCAGCCCGCAGGGTATGGTGACTGAAGCTTTCTTT	CASSPQGMVTEAFF	.	TRBV11-3	.	TRBJ1-1
TGTGCCAGCAGCCAAGTCCAGGGGCTCGAGCAGTACTTC	CASSQVQGLEQYF	.	TRBV3-1/TRBV3-2	.	TRBJ2-7
TGCGCCAGCAGCTCGGGAGTTACGGATCTCACAGATACGCAGTATTTT	CASSSGVTDLTDTQYF	.	TRBV5-1	.	TRBJ2-3
TGTGCCAGCTCACCAGATCCTAGCGCGTACGAGCAGTACTTC	CASSPDPSAYEQYF	.	TRBV18	.	TRBJ2-7
TGTGCCAGCAGCCATCCCCCGGGACAGGGTCCCTACGAGCAGTACTTC	CASSHPPGQGPYEQYF	TRBD1	TRBV4-2	.	TRBJ2-7
TGTGCCAGTAGTACCATCCTCGGGACTAGCGGGAGCACCGGGGAGCTGTTTTTT	CASSTILGTSGSTGELFF	TRBD2	TRBV19	.	TRBJ2-2
TGCGCCAGCAGCCAAGACCCCGGAGTGAACACCGGGGAGCTGTTTTTT	CASSQDPGVNTGELFF	.	TRBV4-1	.	TRBJ2-2
TGTGCCTGGGACACTAGCAATCAGCCCCAGCATTTT	CAWDTSNQPQHF	.	TRBV30	.	TRBJ1-5
TGTGCCAGCAGCTTTCGGACAGGGGGCTTCCCCGGGGAGCTGTTTTTT	CASSFRTGGFPGELFF	TRBD1	TRBV7-3	.	TRBJ2-2
TGTGCCTGGAGTGGGTCCTACTCTGGGGCCAACGTCCTGACTTTC	CAWSGSYSGANVLTF	.	TRBV30	.	TRBJ2-6
TGTGCCAACCTAAGCAGGAGGTCCTACAATGAGCAGTTCTTC	CANLSRRSYNEQFF	.	TRBV6-5	few	TRBJ2-1
TGTGCCAGCAGCCAACCGACAGGCAAAGCTTTCTTT	CASSQPTGKAFF	.	TRBV3-1/TRBV3-2	.	TRBJ1-1
TGTGCCAGCAGCCGGACAGGACTCAATGAGCAGTTCTTC	CASSRTGLNEQFF	TRBD1	TRBV7-9	.	TRBJ2-1
TGTGCCAGCAGCGCAGCTTCGGCGGGTGGGTCCTACAATGAGCAGTTCTTC	CASSAASAGGSYNEQFF	.	TRBV7-8	few	TRBJ2-1
TGCGCCAGCAGCCAAGTACTTTTTAGCGGGTTATACGAGCAGTACTTC	CASSQVLFSGLYEQYF	TRBD2	TRBV4-3	.	TRBJ2-7
TGTGCCAGCAGCGAACTGACAGGGTACGGCTCTGGGGCCAACGTCCTGACTTTC	CASSELTGYGSGANVLTF	TRBD1	TRBV7-8	few	TRBJ2-6
TGTGCCAGCAGCCAACTAACTAGCGGGGGGAGCACAGATACGCAGTATTTT	CASSQLTSGGSTDTQYF	TRBD2	TRBV4-2	.	TRBJ2-3
TGTGCCAGCAGCCCAGGGCGTCGTTCGTCATACATGAACACTGAAGCTTTCTTT	CASSPGRRSSYMNTEAFF	.	TRBV7-2	.	TRBJ1-1
TGTGCCAGTGAAGCGGGGGGGAAGGTTGGTGAAGCTTTCTTT	CASEAGGKVGEAFF	.	TRBV19	.	TRBJ1-1
TGTGCCAGCAGCGCGACCGGGGACTCCTACGAGCAGTACTTC	CASSATGDSYEQYF	.	TRBV9	.	TRBJ2-7
TGCGCCAGCAGCTTGGGGGTTGGGGGCCACCAAGAGACCCAGTACTTC	CASSLGVGGHQETQYF	.	TRBV5-1	.	TRBJ2-5
TGTGCCAGCAGTTACTCTCGACAGGGGCGAATCACAGATACGCAGTATTTT	CASSYSRQGRITDTQYF	TRBD1	TRBV6-2/TRBV6-3	.	TRBJ2-3
TGTGCCAGCAGCTTGGCATCCTCTGGCCAGCCCCAGCATTTT	CASSLASSGQPQHF	.	TRBV5-6	.	TRBJ1-5
TGCAGCGCCGGACCAACAGGGAGGGGGAACACTGAAGCTTTCTTT	CSAGPTGRGNTEAFF	.	TRBV29-1	once	TRBJ1-1
TGTGCCAGCAGCCCCCAGGGGGCGCGGGTGAACACTGAAGCTTTCTTT	CASSPQGARVNTEAFF	TRBD1	TRBV7-2	.	TRBJ1-1
TGTGCCAGTAGTATGCGGGAAATCTCTGGAAACACCATATATTTT	CASSMREISGNTIYF	.	TRBV19	.	TRBJ1-3
TGTGCCAGCAGCCAAGGGAGGGTAGCGGGGGAGCTGTTTTTT	CASSQGRVAGELFF	.	TRBV3-1/TRBV3-2	.	TRBJ2-2
TGTGCCAGCAGGGAGAGGTCCTACAATGAGCAGTTCTTC	CASRERSYNEQFF	.	TRBV2	once	TRBJ2-1
TGTGCCAGCAGCCTCGGCGGGCATAGCAATCAGCCCCAGCATTTT	CASSLGGHSNQPQHF	.	TRBV9	.	TRBJ1-5
TGTGCCAGCAGCTTAGATCCTGGAGTAGCGGGGAGAAACAATGAGCAGTTCTTC	CASSLDPGVAGRNNEQFF	TRBD2	TRBV11-2	.	TRBJ2-1
TGTGCCAGCAGCTTACTGAGGGATAATTCACCCCTCCACTTT	CASSLLRDNSPLHF	.	TRBV11-2	.	TRBJ1-6
TGCAGCGTCTTGTTTGGACAGGGGAATTCACCCCTCCACTTT	CSVLFGQGNSPLHF	TRBD1	TRBV29-1	few	TRBJ1-6
TGTGCCTGGTTTGGGGGGTTGAACACTGAAGCTTTCTTT	CAWFGGLNTEAFF	.	TRBV30	.	TRBJ1-1
TGTGCCATCAGAGGACTAGCGGGAGGGTCCTACAATGAGCAGTTCTTC	CAIRGLAGGSYNEQFF	TRBD2	TRBV10-3	.	TRBJ2-1
TGCGCCAGCAGCCAAACGAGTCGGAGGGCTAGTAATCAGCCCCAGCATTTT	CASSQTSRRASNQPQHF	.	TRBV4-3	.	TRBJ1-5
TGTGCCAGCAGCTTAGCCGGGGGGGGCACCGGGGAGCTGTTTTTT	CASSLAGGGTGELFF	TRBD2	TRBV11-2	.	TRBJ2-2
TGTGCCAGCAGCGTCTCTGGACAGGGCGATGGCTACACCTTC	CASSVSGQGDGYTF	TRBD1	TRBV9	.	TRBJ1-2